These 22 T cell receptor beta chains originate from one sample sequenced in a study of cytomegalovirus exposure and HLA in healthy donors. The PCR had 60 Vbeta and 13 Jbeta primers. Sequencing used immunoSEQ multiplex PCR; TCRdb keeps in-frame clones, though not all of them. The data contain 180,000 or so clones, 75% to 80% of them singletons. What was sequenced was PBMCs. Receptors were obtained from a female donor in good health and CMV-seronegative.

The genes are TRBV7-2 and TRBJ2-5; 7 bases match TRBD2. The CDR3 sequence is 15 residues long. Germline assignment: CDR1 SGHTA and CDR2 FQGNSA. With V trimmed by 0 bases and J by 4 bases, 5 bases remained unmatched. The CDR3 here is CASSLAGGITETQYF. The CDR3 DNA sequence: TGTGCCAGCAGCTTAGCGGGAGGGATTACAGAGACCCAGTACTTC.

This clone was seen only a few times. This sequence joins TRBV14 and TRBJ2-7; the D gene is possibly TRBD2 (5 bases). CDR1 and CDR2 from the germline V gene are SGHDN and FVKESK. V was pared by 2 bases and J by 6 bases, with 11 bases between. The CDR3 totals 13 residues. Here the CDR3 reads CASSQKRESEQYF. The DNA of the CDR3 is TGTGCCAGCAGCCAAAAGAGGGAATCCGAGCAGTACTTC.

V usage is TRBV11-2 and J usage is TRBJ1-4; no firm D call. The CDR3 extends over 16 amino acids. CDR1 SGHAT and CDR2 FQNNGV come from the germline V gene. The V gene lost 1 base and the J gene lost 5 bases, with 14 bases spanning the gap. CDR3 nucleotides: TGTGCCAGCAGCTTAGGTCTGGGCCCAGAGAATGAAAAACTGTTTTTT. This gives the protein CASSLGLGPENEKLFF.

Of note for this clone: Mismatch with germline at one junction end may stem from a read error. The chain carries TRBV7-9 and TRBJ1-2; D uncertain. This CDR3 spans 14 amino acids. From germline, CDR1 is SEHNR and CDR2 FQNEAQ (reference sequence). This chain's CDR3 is CSSSAVESTGGYTF. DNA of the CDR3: TGTTCCAGCAGCGCCGTAGAAAGTACCGGGGGCTACACCTTC. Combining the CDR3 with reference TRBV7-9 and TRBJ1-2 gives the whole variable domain DTGVSQNPRHKITKRGQNVTFRCDPISEHNRLYWYRQTLGQGPEFLTYFQNEAQLEKSRLLSDRFSAERPKGSFSTLEIQRTEQGDSAMYLCSSSAVESTGGYTFGSGTRLTVV.

The CDR3: CASRASGSNNEQYF. The CDR3 DNA reads as TGTGCCAGCAGGGCTAGCGGGAGTAACAACGAGCAGTACTTC. This chain links TRBV7-2 with TRBJ2-7; TRBD2 matches 10 bases. V gave up 6 bases and J gave up 5 bases; unmatched junction bases: 7. This CDR3 has 14 amino acids. Germline CDR1 SGHTA, CDR2 FQGNSA.

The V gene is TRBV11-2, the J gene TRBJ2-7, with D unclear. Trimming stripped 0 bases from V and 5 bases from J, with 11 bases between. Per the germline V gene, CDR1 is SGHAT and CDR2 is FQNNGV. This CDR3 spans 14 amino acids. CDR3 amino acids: CASSLEWAGNEQYF. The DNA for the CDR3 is TGTGCCAGCAGCTTAGAATGGGCTGGCAACGAGCAGTACTTC.

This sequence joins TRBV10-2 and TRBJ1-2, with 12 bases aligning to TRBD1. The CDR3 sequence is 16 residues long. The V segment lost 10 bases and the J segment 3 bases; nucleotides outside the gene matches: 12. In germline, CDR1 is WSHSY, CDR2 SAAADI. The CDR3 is CATRGTGGVPDYGYTF. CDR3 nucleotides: TGCGCCACCAGAGGGACAGGGGGCGTCCCTGACTATGGCTACACCTTC.

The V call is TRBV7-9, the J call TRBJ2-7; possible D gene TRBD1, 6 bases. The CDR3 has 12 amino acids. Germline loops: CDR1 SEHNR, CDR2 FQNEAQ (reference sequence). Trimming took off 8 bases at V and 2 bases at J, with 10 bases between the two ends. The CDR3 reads CASRDNTYEQYF. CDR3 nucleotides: TGTGCCAGCCGGGACAATACCTACGAGCAGTACTTC.

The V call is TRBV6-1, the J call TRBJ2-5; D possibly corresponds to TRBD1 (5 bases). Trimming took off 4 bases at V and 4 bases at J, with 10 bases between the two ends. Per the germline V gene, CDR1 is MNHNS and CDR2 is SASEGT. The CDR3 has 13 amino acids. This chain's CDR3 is CASSVIRAETQYF. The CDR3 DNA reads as TGTGCCAGCAGTGTTATCAGGGCAGAGACCCAGTACTTC.

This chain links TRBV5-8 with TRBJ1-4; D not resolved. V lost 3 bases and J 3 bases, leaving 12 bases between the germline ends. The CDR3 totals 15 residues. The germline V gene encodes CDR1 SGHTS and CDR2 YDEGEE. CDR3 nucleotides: TGTGCCAGCAGCTCCGGTATGGTGGCTAATGAAAAACTGTTTTTT. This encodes CASSSGMVANEKLFF.

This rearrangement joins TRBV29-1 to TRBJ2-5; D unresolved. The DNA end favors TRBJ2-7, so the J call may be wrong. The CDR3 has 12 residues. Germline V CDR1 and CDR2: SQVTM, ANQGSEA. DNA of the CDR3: TGCAGCGTTTTGGGCACCTCCTACGAGCAGTACTTC. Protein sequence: CSVLGTSYEQYF.

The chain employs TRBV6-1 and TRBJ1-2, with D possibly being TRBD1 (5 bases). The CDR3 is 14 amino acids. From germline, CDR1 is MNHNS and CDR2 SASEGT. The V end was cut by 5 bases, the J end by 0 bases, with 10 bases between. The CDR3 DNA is TGTGCCAGCAGTCCGGGGGTGCCTAACTATGGCTACACCTTC. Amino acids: CASSPGVPNYGYTF.

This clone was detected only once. CDR3 residues: CATSRDRENTEAFF. CDR3 bases: TGTGCCACCAGCAGAGATAGAGAAAACACTGAAGCTTTCTTT. The rearrangement joins TRBV15 to TRBJ1-1; D remains ambiguous. Trimming cost V 0 bases and J 2 bases, with 7 bases left between them. Germline V gene sequence: CDR1 LNHNV, CDR2 YYDKDF (reference sequence). The CDR3 extends over 14 amino acids.

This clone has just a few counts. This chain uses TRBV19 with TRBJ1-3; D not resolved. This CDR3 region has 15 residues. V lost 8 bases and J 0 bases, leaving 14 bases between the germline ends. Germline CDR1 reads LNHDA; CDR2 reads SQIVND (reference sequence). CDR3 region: CASRSSRVSGNTIYF. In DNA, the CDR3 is TGTGCCAGTCGTAGTAGCCGAGTCTCTGGAAACACCATATATTTT.

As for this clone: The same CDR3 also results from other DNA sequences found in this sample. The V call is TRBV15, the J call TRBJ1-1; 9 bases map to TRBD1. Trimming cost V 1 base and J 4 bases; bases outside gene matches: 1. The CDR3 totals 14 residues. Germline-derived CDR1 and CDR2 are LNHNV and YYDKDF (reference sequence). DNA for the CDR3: TGTGCCACCAGCAGAGGACAGGGGGTCACTGAAGCTTTCTTT. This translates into CATSRGQGVTEAFF.

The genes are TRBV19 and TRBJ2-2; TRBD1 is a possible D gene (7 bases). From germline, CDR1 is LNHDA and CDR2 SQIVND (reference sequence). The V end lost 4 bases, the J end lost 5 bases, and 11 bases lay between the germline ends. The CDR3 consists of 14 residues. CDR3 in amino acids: CASSKQGGTGELFF. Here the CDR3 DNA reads TGTGCCAGTAGTAAGCAGGGGGGAACCGGGGAGCTGTTTTTT.

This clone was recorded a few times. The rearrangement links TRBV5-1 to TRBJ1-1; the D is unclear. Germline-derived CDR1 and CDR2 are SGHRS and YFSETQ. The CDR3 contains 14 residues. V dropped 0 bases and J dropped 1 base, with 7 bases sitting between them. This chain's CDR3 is CASSLAGRNTEAFF. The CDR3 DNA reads TGCGCCAGCAGCTTGGCCGGTAGGAACACTGAAGCTTTCTTT.

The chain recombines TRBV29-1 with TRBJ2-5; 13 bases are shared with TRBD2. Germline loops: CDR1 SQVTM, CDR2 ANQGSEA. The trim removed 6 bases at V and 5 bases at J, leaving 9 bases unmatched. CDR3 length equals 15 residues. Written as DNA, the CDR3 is TGCAGCGTCACTCGACTAGCGGGAGGAATGGAGACCCAGTACTTC. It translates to CSVTRLAGGMETQYF.

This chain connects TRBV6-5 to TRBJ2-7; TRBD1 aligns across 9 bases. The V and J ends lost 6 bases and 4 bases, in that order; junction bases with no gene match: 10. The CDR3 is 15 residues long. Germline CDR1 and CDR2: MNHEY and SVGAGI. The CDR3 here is CASRRPGQGKYEQYF. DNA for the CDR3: TGTGCCAGCAGACGTCCGGGACAGGGCAAATACGAGCAGTACTTC.

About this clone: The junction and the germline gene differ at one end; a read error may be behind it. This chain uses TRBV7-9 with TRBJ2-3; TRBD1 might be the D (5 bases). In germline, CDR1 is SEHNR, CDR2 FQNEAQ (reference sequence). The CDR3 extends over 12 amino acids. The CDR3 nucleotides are TGTTCCAGCAGCCCTCAGGGAGATACGCAGTATTTT. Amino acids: CSSSPQGDTQYF.

The CDR3 nucleotides are TGTGCCAGCGGTTCGGGAACCAACACCGGGGAGCTGTTTTTT. Protein sequence: CASGSGTNTGELFF. This chain joins TRBV9 and TRBJ2-2; maybe TRBD2 (5 bases). This CDR3 has 14 amino acids. Germline assignment: CDR1 SGDLS and CDR2 YYNGEE. The germline V and J ends were trimmed by 7 bases and 2 bases, with 12 bases remaining between them.

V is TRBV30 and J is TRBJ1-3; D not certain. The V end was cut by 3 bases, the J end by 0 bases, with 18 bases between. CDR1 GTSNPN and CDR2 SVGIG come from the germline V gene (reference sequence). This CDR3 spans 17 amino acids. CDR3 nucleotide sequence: TGTGCCTGGAGCCGGGTAGGAATTCTCCTCTCTGGAAACACCATATATTTT. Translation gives CAWSRVGILLSGNTIYF.